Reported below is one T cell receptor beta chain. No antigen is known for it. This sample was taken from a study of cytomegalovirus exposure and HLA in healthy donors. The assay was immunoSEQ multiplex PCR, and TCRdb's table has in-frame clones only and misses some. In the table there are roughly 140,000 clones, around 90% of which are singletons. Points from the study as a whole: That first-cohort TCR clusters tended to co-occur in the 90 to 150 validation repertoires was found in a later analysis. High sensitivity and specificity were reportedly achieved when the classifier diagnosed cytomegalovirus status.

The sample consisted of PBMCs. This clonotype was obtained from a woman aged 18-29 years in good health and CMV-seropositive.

The CDR3 DNA reads as TGCGCCAGCAGCCGTCTAGCCGTAGATACGCAGTATTTT. This gives the protein CASSRLAVDTQYF. The chain employs TRBV4-1 and TRBJ2-3; D possibly corresponds to TRBD2 (5 bases). The CDR3 consists of 13 residues. Germline assignment: CDR1 MGHRA and CDR2 YSYEKL. Trimming left V 4 bases short and J 5 bases short, with 10 bases between.